This T cell receptor beta chain was recorded in a study of T cell changes during pregnancy in multiple sclerosis. Clones were read by immunoSEQ multiplex PCR, and TCRdb kept only the in-frame ones, dropping some. The repertoire has roughly 93,000 clones, 85% to 95% of them found once; the top ten carry more than 2%. This clone was seen a few times. Material: peripheral blood, obtained after pregnancy. The source of this sequence is a female donor with multiple sclerosis, enrolled in a pregnancy study.

CDR3 in amino acids: CASRDGTGSYEQYF. The CDR3, as DNA: TGTGCCAGTAGAGATGGGACAGGCTCCTACGAGCAGTACTTC. The rearrangement uses TRBV19 and TRBJ2-7; 8 positions match TRBD1. Germline V gene lookup returns CDR1 LNHDA and CDR2 SQIVND (reference sequence). This CDR3 spans 14 amino acids. J lost 0 bases, V lost 6 bases, and 4 bases had no gene match.